This T cell receptor (beta chain) was observed in a study of T cell responses to AZD1222 COVID-19 vaccine. This CDR3 comprises 15 residues. Per germline, CDR1 SGHRS and CDR2 YFSETQ. Trimming pared 1 base from V and 5 bases from J, leaving 15 bases between. The repertoire was sequenced with immunoSEQ multiplex PCR; TCRdb's copy has only in-frame clones and lacks some. The data show some 130,000 clones, with around 90% seen just once and approximately 8.4% held by the top ten. Findings of the study overall: Variant regions that are unmutated are reportedly the target of nearly half of spike-specific TCRs.

Worth noting for this clone: Its antigen remains unknown.

The material sequenced was peripheral blood, taken on day 0 of AZD1222 vaccination. This clonotype was sampled from an adult in good health. This sequence joins TRBV5-1 and TRBJ2-5, with D possibly TRBD1 on 6 matching bases. CDR3 region: CASSLMSGVAETQYF. In nucleotides, the CDR3 is TGCGCCAGCAGCTTGATGTCAGGGGTGGCGGAGACCCAGTACTTC.